This TCR beta chain was identified during a study of blood T cell repertoires in COVID-19. Here immunoSEQ multiplex PCR was the method, and the copy in TCRdb shows in-frame clones only, minus some. This sample has 170,000 or so clones, with roughly 83% found just once. Germline CDR1 and CDR2: MNHEY and SVGEGT. This CDR3 spans 16 amino acids. The V and J ends lost 0 bases and 1 base, in that order; junction bases with no gene match: 3. This clonotype was obtained from a man aged 18 to 30 with active or convalescent COVID-19. The chain combines TRBV6-2 or TRBV6-3 with TRBJ2-1; 7 bases are a match to TRBD2. The sample was peripheral blood. The CDR3 loop is CASSYSHGGSYNEQFF. The CDR3 DNA follows: TGTGCCAGCAGTTACTCACACGGGGGGTCCTACAATGAGCAGTTCTTC.